Shown below are 2 T cell receptor beta chains from a single sample sequenced in a study of graft-versus-host responses after intestinal transplantation. The repertoire was sequenced with immunoSEQ multiplex PCR; TCRdb's copy has only in-frame clones and lacks some. Altogether about 86,000 clones are present, roughly 90% being singletons, with the ten largest covering 0.5%. Which antigens these TCRs recognize remains unknown. The specimen comprised unstimulated CD8+ T cells sorted from spleen or lymph node cells, sampled before intestinal transplant. These receptors were collected from a human donor who received an intestinal transplant.

The chain is built from TRBV4-1 and TRBJ2-1; 11 nucleotides agree with TRBD2. The CDR3 has 17 amino acids. CDR1 and CDR2 from the germline V gene are MGHRA and YSYEKL. J was trimmed by 1 base and V by 2 bases; bases with no gene match: 4. CDR3 sequence (DNA): TGCGCCAGCAGCCAACGACTAGCGGGAAGATCCTACAATGAGCAGTTCTTC. Amino acid sequence: CASSQRLAGRSYNEQFF.

This rearrangement joins TRBV5-1 to TRBJ1-1; 9 bases align to TRBD1. The germline CDR1 and CDR2 sequences are SGHRS and YFSETQ. V lost 0 bases and J lost 1; bases outside the gene matches: 7. This CDR3 is built from 17 residues. The CDR3 is CASSLDRGQVANTEAFF. The CDR3 DNA follows: TGCGCCAGCAGCTTGGACAGGGGGCAAGTTGCGAACACTGAAGCTTTCTTT. Using reference TRBV5-1 and TRBJ1-1 for the parts outside the CDR3, the full variable domain is KAGVTQTPRYLIKTRGQQVTLSCSPISGHRSVSWYQQTPGQGLQFLFEYFSETQRNKGNFPGRFSGRQFSNSRSEMNVSTLELGDSALYLCASSLDRGQVANTEAFFGQGTRLTVV.